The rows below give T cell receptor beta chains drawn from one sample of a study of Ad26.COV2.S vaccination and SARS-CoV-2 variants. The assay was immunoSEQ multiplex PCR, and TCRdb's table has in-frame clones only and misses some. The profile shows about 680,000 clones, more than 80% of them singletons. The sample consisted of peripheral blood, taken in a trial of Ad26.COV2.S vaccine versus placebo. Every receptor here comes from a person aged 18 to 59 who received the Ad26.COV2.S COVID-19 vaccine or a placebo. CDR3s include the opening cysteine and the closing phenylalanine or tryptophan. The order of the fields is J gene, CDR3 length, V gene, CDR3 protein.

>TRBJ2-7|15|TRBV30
CAWRERGGFSYEQYF
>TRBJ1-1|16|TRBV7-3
CASSPGQGARNTEAFF
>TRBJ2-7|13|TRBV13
CASSPGVNYEQYF
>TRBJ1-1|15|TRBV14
CASSQGRRMNTEAFF
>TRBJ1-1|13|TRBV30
CAHRRVGNTEAFF
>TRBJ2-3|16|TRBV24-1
CATSDSGHSSTDTQYF
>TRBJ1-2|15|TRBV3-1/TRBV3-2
CASSHRGAHNYGYTF
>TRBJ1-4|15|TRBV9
CASSPRQGPNEKLFF
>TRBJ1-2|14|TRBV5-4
CASSHPTGLYGYTF
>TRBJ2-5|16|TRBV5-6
CASSLALAGAEETQYF
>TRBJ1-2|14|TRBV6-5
CASRLGQGNYGYTF
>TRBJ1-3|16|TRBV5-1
CASSPGLIRSGNTIYF
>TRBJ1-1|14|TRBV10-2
CASSEGRQNTEAFF
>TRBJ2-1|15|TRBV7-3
CASSLDRKSSHEQFF
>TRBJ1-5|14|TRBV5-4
CASSLRGADQPQHF
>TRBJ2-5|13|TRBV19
CASNRGAQETQYF
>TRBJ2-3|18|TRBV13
CASSFTAVALASTDTQYF
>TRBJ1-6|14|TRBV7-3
CASSFGTGNSPLHF
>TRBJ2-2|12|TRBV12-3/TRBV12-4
CASMGPDGELFF
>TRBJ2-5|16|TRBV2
CASSGSRGGSGETQYF
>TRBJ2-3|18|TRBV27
CASSLSSRPSGRTDTQYF
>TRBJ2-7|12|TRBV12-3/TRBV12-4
CASSFGGYEQYF
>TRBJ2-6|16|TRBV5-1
CASSSGGSSGANVLTF